Listed here are 14 T cell receptor beta chains from one sample, sequenced in a study of cytomegalovirus exposure and HLA in healthy donors. PCR primers comprised 60 Vbeta and 13 Jbeta primers. Profiled with immunoSEQ multiplex PCR; TCRdb holds only in-frame clones, not every one. The profile shows around 30,000 clones, about 60% of them singletons. The sequenced sample was PBMCs. The receptors come from a man aged 50 or older in good health and CMV-seropositive.

The V gene is TRBV5-1, the J gene TRBJ2-5; 7 bases are shared with TRBD1. This CDR3 contains 14 residues. V lost 3 bases to trimming and J lost 4 bases; unmatched junction nucleotides: 6. Germline loops: CDR1 SGHRS, CDR2 YFSETQ. The CDR3 DNA sequence: TGCGCCAGCAGCTACTCTGACAGGGCAGAGACCCAGTACTTC. This sequence encodes CASSYSDRAETQYF. Together with reference TRBV5-1 and TRBJ2-5, the CDR3 gives the full variable domain: KAGVTQTPRYLIKTRGQQVTLSCSPISGHRSVSWYQQTPGQGLQFLFEYFSETQRNKGNFPGRFSGRQFSNSRSEMNVSTLELGDSALYLCASSYSDRAETQYFGPGTRLLVL.

CDR3 DNA: TGTGCCAGCAGCTCGTTCGGGGAGGAGTACTTC. It is translated as CASSSFGEEYF. V usage is TRBV5-6 and J usage is TRBJ2-7; D is perhaps TRBD2 (6 bases). The CDR3 loop spans 11 amino acids. Deletions cut 3 bases from V and 11 bases from J, with 12 bases between. The germline V gene encodes CDR1 SGHDT and CDR2 YYEEEE.

V and J are TRBV28 and TRBJ1-1; 10 bases agree with TRBD1. CDR1 is MDHEN and CDR2 is SYDVKM in the germline V gene. V was pared by 7 bases and J by 4 bases, with 9 bases of the junction left unmatched. CDR3 length: 15 amino acids. DNA of the CDR3: TGTGCCAGCATCACCGATTGGACAGGGGGCACTGAAGCTTTCTTT. This codes for CASITDWTGGTEAFF.

This clone has only one observation. The gene calls are TRBV5-8 and TRBJ1-1; 8 bases line up with TRBD1. The CDR3 is 13 amino acids. Trimming at V came to 3 bases and at J to 5 bases, leaving 3 bases not matched to a gene. The germline CDR1 and CDR2 sequences are SGHTS and YDEGEE. In DNA, the CDR3 is TGTGCCAGCAGCTCCAGACAGGGGACTGAAGCTTTCTTT. Encoded protein: CASSSRQGTEAFF.

The V gene is TRBV28, the J gene TRBJ1-2; 9 bases line up with TRBD1. J gave up 5 bases and V 3 bases, and 7 bases lay outside the gene matches. This CDR3 contains 15 residues. Per the germline V gene, CDR1 is MDHEN and CDR2 is SYDVKM. In DNA form, the CDR3 reads TGTGCCAGCAGTTTCACGGACAGGGGAGGATATGGCTACACCTTC. Protein sequence: CASSFTDRGGYGYTF.

This clone was counted only a few times. V and J are TRBV2 and TRBJ1-1; D gene ambiguous. V was clipped by 7 bases and J by 3 bases, with 6 bases between them. This CDR3 is 11 amino acids long. From germline, CDR1 is SNHLY and CDR2 FYNNEI. CDR3 residues: CASTPDTEAFF. The CDR3 DNA follows: TGTGCCAGCACCCCGGACACTGAAGCTTTCTTT.

The gene calls are TRBV5-1 and TRBJ1-4; 7 bases line up with TRBD1. The CDR3 extends over 15 amino acids. Germline values: CDR1 SGHRS, CDR2 YFSETQ. V shed 4 bases, J shed 5 bases, and the junction held 8 bases outside the gene matches. CDR3: CASSTGEANNEKLFF. In nucleotides, the CDR3 is TGCGCCAGCAGCACAGGGGAGGCGAACAATGAAAAACTGTTTTTT.

The chain couples TRBV30 to TRBJ2-7, with a tentative D call TRBD2 (5 bases). Trimming removed 0 bases from V and 7 bases from J, with 13 bases in between. Germline V gene lookup returns CDR1 GTSNPN and CDR2 SVGIG (reference sequence). This CDR3 has 13 residues. The CDR3, as DNA: TGTGCCTGGAGTGTACCGCCGGGGTGGGAGCAGTACTTC. Amino acid sequence: CAWSVPPGWEQYF.

The chain links TRBV30 to TRBJ1-5; 9 nucleotides match TRBD1. The CDR3 has 14 amino acids. Trimming at V came to 5 bases and at J to 7 bases, leaving 9 bases not matched to a gene. Per the germline V gene, CDR1 is GTSNPN and CDR2 is SVGIG (reference sequence). CDR3 region: CAWGETGGRQPQHF. The CDR3 DNA is TGTGCCTGGGGAGAAACAGGGGGCCGGCAGCCCCAGCATTTT.

The chain joins TRBV13 to TRBJ2-7; no definite D call. This CDR3 is 14 amino acids long. The germline V gene encodes CDR1 PRHDT and CDR2 FYEKMQ (reference sequence). V was trimmed by 0 bases and J by 3 bases, leaving 9 bases between them. The CDR3, as DNA: TGTGCCAGCAGCTTAGGCAGATCAATCTACGAGCAGTACTTC. Residues: CASSLGRSIYEQYF.

The chain combines TRBV29-1 with TRBJ2-3; D is unclear. Trimming shortened V by 4 bases and J by 6 bases, and 5 bases separated the two germline ends. CDR1 is SQVTM, CDR2 ANQGSEA, per germline. The CDR3 consists of 10 residues. In DNA, the CDR3 is TGCAGCGTTGGAGCGGATACGCAGTATTTT. Protein product: CSVGADTQYF.

The chain is built from TRBV2 and TRBJ1-1; D not resolved. V dropped 4 bases and J dropped 1 base, with 10 bases sitting between them. Germline CDR1 reads SNHLY; CDR2 reads FYNNEI. The CDR3 has 14 amino acids. CDR3 in DNA: TGTGCCAGCAGTGTCAGCGGCCCGAACACTGAAGCTTTCTTT. Protein product: CASSVSGPNTEAFF. The full variable domain, in which reference TRBV2 and TRBJ1-1 provide the parts outside the CDR3, is EPEVTQTPSHQVTQMGQEVILRCVPISNHLYFYWYRQILGQKVEFLVSFYNNEISEKSEIFDDQFSVERPDGSNFTLKIRSTKLEDSAMYFCASSVSGPNTEAFFGQGTRLTVV.

V and J are TRBV11-1 and TRBJ2-5; 7 bases agree with TRBD2. The CDR3 runs to 15 residues. V trimming: 5 bases; J trimming: 2 bases; junction bases outside the gene matches: 8. The germline V gene has CDR1 SGHAT and CDR2 FQDESV (reference sequence). CDR3 region: CASSPTGGVQETQYF. CDR3 bases: TGTGCCAGCAGCCCGACGGGGGGAGTTCAAGAGACCCAGTACTTC.

CDR3 sequence reads: CASSFVQREQFF. The CDR3 DNA reads TGTGCCAGCAGCTTTGTGCAGCGGGAGCAGTTCTTC. This chain joins TRBV7-2 and TRBJ2-1, with D perhaps matching TRBD2 (5 bases). Germline V CDR1 and CDR2: SGHTA, FQGNSA. V dropped 3 bases and J dropped 10 bases, with 10 bases sitting between them. The CDR3 loop spans 12 amino acids.